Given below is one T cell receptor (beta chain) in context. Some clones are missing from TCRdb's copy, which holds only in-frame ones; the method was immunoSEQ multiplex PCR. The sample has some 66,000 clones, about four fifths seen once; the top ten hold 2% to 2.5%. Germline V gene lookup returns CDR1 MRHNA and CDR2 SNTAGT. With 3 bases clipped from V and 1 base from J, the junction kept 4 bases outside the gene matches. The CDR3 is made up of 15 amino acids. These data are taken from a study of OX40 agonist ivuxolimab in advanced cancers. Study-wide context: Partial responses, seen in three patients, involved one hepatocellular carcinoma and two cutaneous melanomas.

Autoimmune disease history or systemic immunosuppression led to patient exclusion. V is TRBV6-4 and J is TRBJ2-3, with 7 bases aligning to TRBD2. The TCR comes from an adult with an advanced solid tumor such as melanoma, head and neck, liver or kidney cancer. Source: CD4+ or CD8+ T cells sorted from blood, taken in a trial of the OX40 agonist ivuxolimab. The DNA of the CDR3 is TGTGCCAGCAGTGAGATAGCGGGCGGCACAGATACGCAGTATTTT. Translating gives CASSEIAGGTDTQYF.